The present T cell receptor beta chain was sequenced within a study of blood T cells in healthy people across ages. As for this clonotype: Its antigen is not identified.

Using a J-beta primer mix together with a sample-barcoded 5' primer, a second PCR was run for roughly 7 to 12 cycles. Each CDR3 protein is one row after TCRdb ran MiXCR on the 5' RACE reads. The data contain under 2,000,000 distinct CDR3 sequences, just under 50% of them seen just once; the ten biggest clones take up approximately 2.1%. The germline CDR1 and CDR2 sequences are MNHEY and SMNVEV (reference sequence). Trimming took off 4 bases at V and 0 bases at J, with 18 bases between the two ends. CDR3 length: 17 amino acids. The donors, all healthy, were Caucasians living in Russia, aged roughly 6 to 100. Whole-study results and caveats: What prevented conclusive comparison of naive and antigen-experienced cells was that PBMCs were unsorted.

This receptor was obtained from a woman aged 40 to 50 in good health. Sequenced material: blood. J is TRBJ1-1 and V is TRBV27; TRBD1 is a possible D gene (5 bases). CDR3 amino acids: CASSSTYSETVNTEAFF. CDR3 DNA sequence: TGTGCCAGCAGTTCTACGTATAGTGAGACAGTGAACACTGAAGCTTTCTTT.